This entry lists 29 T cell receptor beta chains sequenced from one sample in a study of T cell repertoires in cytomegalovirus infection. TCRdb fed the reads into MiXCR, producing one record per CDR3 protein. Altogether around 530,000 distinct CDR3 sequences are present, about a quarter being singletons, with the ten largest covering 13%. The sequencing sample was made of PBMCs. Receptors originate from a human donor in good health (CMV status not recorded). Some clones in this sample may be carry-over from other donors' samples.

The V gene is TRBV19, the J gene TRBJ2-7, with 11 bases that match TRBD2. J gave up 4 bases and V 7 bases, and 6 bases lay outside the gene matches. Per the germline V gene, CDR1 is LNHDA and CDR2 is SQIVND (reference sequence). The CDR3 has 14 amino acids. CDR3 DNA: TGTGCCAGTAAAAGGGGACTAGCGGATTACGAGCAGTACTTC. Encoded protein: CASKRGLADYEQYF.

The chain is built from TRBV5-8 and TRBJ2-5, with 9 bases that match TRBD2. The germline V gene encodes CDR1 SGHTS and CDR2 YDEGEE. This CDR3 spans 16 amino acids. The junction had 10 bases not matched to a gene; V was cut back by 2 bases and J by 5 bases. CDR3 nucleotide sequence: TGTGCCAGCAGCTTCGGAGTTGGGACTAGCTACGAGACCCAGTACTTC. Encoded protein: CASSFGVGTSYETQYF.

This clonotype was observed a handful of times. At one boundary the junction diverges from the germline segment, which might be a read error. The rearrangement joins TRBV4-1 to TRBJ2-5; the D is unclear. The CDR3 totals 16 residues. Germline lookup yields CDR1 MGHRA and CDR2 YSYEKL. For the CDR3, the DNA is TGCGCCAGTAGCCAAGATCGGCCGGCCCTAGGAGAGACCCAGTACTTC. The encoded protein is CASSQDRPALGETQYF.

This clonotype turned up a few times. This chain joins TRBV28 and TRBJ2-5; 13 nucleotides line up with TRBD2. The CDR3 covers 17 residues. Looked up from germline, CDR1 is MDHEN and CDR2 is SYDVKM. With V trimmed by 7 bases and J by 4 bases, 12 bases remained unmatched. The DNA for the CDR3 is TGTGCCAGCACTGCGGGACTAGCGGGAAAGTGGCGAGAGACCCAGTACTTC. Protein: CASTAGLAGKWRETQYF.

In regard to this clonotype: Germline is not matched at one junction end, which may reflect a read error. CDR3 DNA: TGTGCCAGCAGCTTAGTTTCTGCCGGGAGAAATGCTTTCTACTTC. It translates to CASSLVSAGRNAFYF. The chain carries TRBV7-9 and TRBJ1-2; D ambiguous. Germline CDR1 SEHNR, CDR2 FQNEAQ (reference sequence). This CDR3 has 15 residues.

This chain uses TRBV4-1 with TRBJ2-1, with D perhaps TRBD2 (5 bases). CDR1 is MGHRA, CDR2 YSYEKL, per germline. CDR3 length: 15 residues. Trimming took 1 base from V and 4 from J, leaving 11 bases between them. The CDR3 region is CASSQGSLAYNEQFF. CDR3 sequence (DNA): TGCGCCAGCAGCCAAGGTAGTCTAGCATACAATGAGCAGTTCTTC.

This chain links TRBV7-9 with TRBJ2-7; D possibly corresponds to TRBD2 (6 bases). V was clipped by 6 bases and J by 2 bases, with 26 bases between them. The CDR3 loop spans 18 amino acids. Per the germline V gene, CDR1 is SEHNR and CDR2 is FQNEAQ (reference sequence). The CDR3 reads CASSRQAGSYNGTYEQYV. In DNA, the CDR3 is TGTGCCAGCAGTCGGCAAGCGGGTTCTTATAACGGGACCTACGAGCAGTACGTC.

CDR3: CAPPGLTGLAGGTPSTDTQYF. CDR3 coding DNA: TGTGCCCCACCGGGGTTGACAGGACTAGCGGGAGGGACCCCGAGCACAGATACGCAGTATTTT. V is TRBV27 and J is TRBJ2-3; 15 positions match TRBD2. V dropped 11 bases and J dropped 0; count of bases not matched to a gene: 21. The CDR3 contains 21 residues. Germline V gives CDR1 MNHEY, CDR2 SMNVEV (reference sequence).

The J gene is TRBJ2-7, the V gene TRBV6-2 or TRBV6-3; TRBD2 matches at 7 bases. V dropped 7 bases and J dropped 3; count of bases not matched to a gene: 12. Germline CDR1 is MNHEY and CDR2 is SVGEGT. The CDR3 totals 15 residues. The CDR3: CASNRLAGTHYEQYF. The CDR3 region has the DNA TGTGCCAGCAACCGACTAGCCGGAACCCACTACGAGCAGTACTTC.

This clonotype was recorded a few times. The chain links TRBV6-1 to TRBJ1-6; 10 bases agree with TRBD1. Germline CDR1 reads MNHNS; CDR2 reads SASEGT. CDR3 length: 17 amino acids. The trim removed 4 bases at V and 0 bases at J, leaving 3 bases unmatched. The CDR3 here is CASSARDRGSYNSPLHF. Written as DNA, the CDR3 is TGTGCCAGCAGTGCCCGGGACAGGGGCTCCTATAATTCACCCCTCCACTTT.

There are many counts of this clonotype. CDR3 protein: CASSLLNLGLNNSPLHF. The CDR3 region has the DNA TGTGCCAGCAGCCTATTAAACCTGGGACTGAATAATTCACCCCTCCACTTT. The rearrangement links TRBV7-2 to TRBJ1-6; D might be TRBD1 (5 bases). CDR1 and CDR2 from the germline V gene are SGHTA and FQGNSA. This CDR3 comprises 17 residues. The V end was cut by 5 bases, the J end by 5 bases, with 19 bases between.

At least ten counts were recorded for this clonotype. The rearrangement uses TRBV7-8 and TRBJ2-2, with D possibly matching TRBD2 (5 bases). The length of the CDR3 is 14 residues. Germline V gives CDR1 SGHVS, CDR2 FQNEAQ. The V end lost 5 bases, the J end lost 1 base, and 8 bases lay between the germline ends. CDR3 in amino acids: CASSRSGNTGELFF. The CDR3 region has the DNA TGTGCCAGCAGCCGCAGCGGGAACACCGGGGAGCTGTTTTTT.

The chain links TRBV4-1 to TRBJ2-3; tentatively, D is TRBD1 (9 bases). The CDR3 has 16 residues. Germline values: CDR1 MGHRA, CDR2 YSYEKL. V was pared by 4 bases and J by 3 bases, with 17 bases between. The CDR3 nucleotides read TGCGCCAGCAGCCCGGGGGGGACAGGGAGGACAGATACGCAGTATTTT. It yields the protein CASSPGGTGRTDTQYF.

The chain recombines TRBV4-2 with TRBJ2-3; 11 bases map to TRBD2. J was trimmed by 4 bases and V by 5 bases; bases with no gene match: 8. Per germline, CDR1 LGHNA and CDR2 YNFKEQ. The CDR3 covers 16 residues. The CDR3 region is CASSSRPGLAADTQYF. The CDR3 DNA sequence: TGTGCCAGCAGCTCGCGACCGGGACTAGCGGCAGATACGCAGTATTTT.

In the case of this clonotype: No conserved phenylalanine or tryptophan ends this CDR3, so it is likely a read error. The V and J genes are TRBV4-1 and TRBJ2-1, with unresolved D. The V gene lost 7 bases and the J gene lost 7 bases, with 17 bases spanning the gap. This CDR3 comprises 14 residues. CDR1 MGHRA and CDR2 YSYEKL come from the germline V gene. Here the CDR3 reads CASTALGPANEQFL. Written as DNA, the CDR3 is TGCGCCAGCACCGCGCTTGGCCCTGCGAATGAGCAGTTCCTC.

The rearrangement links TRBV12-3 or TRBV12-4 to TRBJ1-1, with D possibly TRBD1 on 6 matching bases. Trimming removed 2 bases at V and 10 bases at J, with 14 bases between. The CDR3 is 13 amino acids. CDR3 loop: CASSLSGAGGAFF. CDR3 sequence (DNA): TGTGCCAGCAGTTTATCGGGGGCTGGGGGAGCTTTCTTT.

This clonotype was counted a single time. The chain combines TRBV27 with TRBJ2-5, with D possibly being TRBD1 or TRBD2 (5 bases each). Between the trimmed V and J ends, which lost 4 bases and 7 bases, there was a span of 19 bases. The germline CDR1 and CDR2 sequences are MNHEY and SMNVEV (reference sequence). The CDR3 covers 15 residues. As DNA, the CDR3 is TGTGCCAGCAGTTCCCCCGGGGCCCGGGTGGGGACCCAGTACTTC. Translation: CASSSPGARVGTQYF.

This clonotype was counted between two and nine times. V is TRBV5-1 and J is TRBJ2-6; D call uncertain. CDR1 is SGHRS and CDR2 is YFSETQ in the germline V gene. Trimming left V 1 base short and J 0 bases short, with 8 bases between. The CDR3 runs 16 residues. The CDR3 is CASSLSQISGANVLTF. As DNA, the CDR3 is TGCGCCAGCAGCTTGTCTCAGATCTCTGGGGCCAACGTCCTGACTTTC.

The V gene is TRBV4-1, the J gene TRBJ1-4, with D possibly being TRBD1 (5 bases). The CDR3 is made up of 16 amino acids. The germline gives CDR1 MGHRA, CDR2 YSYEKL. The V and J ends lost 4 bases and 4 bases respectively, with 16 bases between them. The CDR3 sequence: CASSPSPGAGNEKLFF. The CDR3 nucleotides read TGCGCCAGCAGCCCTAGCCCCGGGGCAGGTAATGAAAAACTGTTTTTT.

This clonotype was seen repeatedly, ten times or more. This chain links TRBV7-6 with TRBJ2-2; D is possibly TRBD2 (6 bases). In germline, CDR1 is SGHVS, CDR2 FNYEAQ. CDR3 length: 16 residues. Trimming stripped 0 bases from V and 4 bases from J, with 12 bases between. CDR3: CASSLADFGGTGELFF. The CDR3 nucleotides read TGTGCCAGCAGCTTAGCAGACTTCGGGGGCACCGGGGAGCTGTTTTTT.

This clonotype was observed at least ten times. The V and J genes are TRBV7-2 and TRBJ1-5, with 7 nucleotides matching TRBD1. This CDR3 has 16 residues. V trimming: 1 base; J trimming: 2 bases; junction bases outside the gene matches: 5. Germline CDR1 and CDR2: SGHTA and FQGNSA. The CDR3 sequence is CASSLGAGQGNQPQHF. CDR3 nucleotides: TGTGCCAGCAGCTTAGGGGCCGGACAGGGCAATCAGCCCCAGCATTTT. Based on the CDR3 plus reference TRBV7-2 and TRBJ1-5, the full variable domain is GAGVSQSPSNKVTEKGKDVELRCDPISGHTALYWYRQSLGQGLEFLIYFQGNSAPDKSGLPSDRFSAERTGGSVSTLTIQRTQQEDSAVYLCASSLGAGQGNQPQHFGDGTRLSIL.

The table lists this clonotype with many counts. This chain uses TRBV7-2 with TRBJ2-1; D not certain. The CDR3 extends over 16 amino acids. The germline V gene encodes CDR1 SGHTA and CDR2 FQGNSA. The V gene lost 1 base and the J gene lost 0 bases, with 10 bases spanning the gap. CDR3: CASSLDNLRSYNEQFF. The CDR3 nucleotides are TGTGCCAGCAGCTTAGATAACCTCCGCTCCTACAATGAGCAGTTCTTC.

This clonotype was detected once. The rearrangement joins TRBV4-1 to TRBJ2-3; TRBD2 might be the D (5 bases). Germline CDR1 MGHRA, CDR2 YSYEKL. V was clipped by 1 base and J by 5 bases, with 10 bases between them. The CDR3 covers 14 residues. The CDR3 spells CASSQGRGGDTQYF. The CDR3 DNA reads TGCGCCAGCAGCCAAGGCCGAGGAGGAGATACGCAGTATTTT.

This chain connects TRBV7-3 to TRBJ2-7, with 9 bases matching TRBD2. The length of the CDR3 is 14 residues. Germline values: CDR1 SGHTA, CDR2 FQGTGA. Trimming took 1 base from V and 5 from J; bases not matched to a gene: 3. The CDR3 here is CASSLIAGGNEQYF. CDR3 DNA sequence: TGTGCCAGCAGCTTAATTGCGGGAGGGAACGAGCAGTACTTC.

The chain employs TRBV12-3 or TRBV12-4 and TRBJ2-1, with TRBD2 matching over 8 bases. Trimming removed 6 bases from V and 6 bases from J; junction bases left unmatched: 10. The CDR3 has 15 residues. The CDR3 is CASSPDSLAGNEQFF. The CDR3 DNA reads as TGTGCCAGCAGCCCAGACTCGCTAGCGGGCAATGAGCAGTTCTTC.

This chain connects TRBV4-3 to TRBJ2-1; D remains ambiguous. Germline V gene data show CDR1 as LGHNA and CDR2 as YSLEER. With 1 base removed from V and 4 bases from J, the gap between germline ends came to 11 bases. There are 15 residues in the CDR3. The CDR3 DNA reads TGCGCCAGCAGCCAAGCGGAAAAACTTTACAATGAGCAGTTCTTC. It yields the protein CASSQAEKLYNEQFF.

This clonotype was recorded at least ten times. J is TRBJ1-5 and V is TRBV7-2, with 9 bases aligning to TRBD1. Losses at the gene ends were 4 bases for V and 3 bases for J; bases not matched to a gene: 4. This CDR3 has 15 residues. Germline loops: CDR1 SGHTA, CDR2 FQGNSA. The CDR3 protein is CASSSTGGHNQPQHF. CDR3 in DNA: TGTGCCAGCAGCTCCACAGGGGGCCACAATCAGCCCCAGCATTTT. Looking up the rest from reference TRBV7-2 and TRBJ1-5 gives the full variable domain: GAGVSQSPSNKVTEKGKDVELRCDPISGHTALYWYRQSLGQGLEFLIYFQGNSAPDKSGLPSDRFSAERTGGSVSTLTIQRTQQEDSAVYLCASSSTGGHNQPQHFGDGTRLSIL.

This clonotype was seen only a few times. CDR3 bases: TGTGCCAGCAGTTCCCCCGGGGAGGGCCGTGATGAGCAGTTCTTC. Its protein product is CASSSPGEGRDEQFF. The V and J genes are TRBV28 and TRBJ2-1; 7 bases match TRBD2. Germline V gives CDR1 MDHEN, CDR2 SYDVKM. J gave up 8 bases and V 4 bases, and 11 bases lay outside the gene matches. This CDR3 is 15 amino acids long.

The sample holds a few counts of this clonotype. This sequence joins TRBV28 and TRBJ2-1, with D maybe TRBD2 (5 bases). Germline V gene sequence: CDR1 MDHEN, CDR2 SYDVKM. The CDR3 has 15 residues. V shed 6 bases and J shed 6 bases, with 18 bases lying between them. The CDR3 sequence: CASSRTQIGANEQFF. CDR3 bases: TGTGCCAGCAGCAGGACTCAAATAGGTGCCAATGAGCAGTTCTTC.